A single T cell receptor beta chain is shown here with its context. The antigen this receptor binds is unknown. No clone much larger than this one lies a single base away; base qualities are absent. The data were taken from a study of cytomegalovirus exposure and HLA in healthy donors (dated 2017 in TCRdb). Concerning the study at large: An earlier analysis of 587 of the donors reported 250 to 300 Gb of sequence data and 95 million to 140 million unique TCR beta sequences obtained from about 200 million T cells. An early release that covered 500 to 800 HLA-typed donors contained approximately 290 gigabases of sequencing data and roughly 84 million unique TCR sequences. Along with the roughly 670-subject first cohort, a separate validation cohort of over 90 different subjects was used. Across around 400 genotyped donors of the cohort, an average of approximately 240,000 unique TCR beta nucleotide sequences per donor were sequenced, and roughly a sixth of those sequences were non-productive. The study used immunosequencing to profile the T cell repertoires of 666 subjects and linked those repertoires to cytomegalovirus serostatus. Among the roughly 370 genotyped donors, around 81% belonged to the genetic ancestry cluster associated with self-reported Caucasian donors. A later genetic analysis used genome-wide SNP genotypes for about three fifths of the 666 donors, treating that subset as a discovery cohort. An earlier analysis of 450 to 750 of the donors used high-throughput TCR beta sequencing to judge whether each TCR beta V gene segment behaved as functional or pseudogenic. All discovery cohort repertoires had been generated on a single sequencing platform. Rather than drawing on any new phenotypic data, the later analysis identified candidate immune exposures from TCR beta sequences and the way those sequences occurred across donors. Typing coverage varied by locus: roughly 629-630 donors for A, B, C, DRB1 and DQB1; approximately 520 for DQA1; over 600 for DPA1; fewer than 480 for DPB1. The aim of the study was to test whether cataloging public T cell receptors could identify signatures of past pathogen exposure. The study combined high-throughput TCR immunosequencing, statistical association of individual TCRs with disease status, and machine learning to predict cytomegalovirus infection status. A later analysis re-examined previously published TCR beta repertoires from around 670 donors and added high-resolution HLA genotyping to investigate patterns of TCR occurrence. Donor age, sex, ethnicity and CMV serostatus were collected together with the repertoire data. Roughly 5 DR-DQ haplotypes were treated as single units for association and clustering because of strong linkage in the cohort. Both class I and class II loci were covered by HLA typing, at four-digit resolution.

Libraries were built with the immunoSEQ multiplex PCR assay. A mixture of 60 forward primers for TCR Vbeta segments and 13 reverse primers for TCR Jbeta segments was used in the multiplex PCR. The CDR3 region of rearranged TCR beta genes was amplified from genomic DNA by a multiplex PCR assay. The Illumina HiSeq System was used to sequence the amplified TCR beta libraries as 87-base-pair reads. In the authors' own workflow: A later analysis counted tens of millions of unique TCR beta chains across the 670 or so repertoires, and 9 million to 14 million of these chains were shared by at least two donors. Raw reads were error-corrected and collapsed into unique sequences with a nearest-neighbor algorithm that merged closely related sequences to remove PCR and sequencing errors. CDR3 sequences were aligned to IMGT reference sequences to assign V, D and J gene segments. For a sequence to be retained, at least a six-nucleotide match to both a V gene segment and a J gene segment was required. A rearrangement was called productive if the CDR3 had no stop codons and remained in frame with V and J, and every other rearrangement was called non-productive. Following IMGT convention, CDR3 was defined as the stretch from the second conserved V-encoded cysteine up to the conserved J-encoded phenylalanine. The earlier analysis of 550 to 650 of the donors excluded any sequence lacking an unambiguous match to a single V gene segment. In an earlier analysis of about 590 of the donors, a V segment was called functional when productive rearrangements were above 56.7%, and segregating when the standard deviation between donors exceeded 5%. A statistical classification framework was built to diagnose cytomegalovirus status from the catalog of TCR beta chain sequences. V and J gene assignment, in a later analysis, came from comparing TCR nucleotide sequences with IMGT/GENE-DB human TR gene sequences. Using the TCRdist pipeline, a later analysis assigned CDR3 sequences along with most-parsimonious VDJ recombination scenarios. In a later analysis, each TCR beta chain was defined by its CDR3 amino acid sequence together with its V-gene family, and reads lacking a unique V-gene family were excluded. To address suspected cross-contamination and a sequencing artifact, a later analysis removed under 600 highly shared, low-generation-probability nucleotide sequences. For each public chain, a later analysis derived a clonal expansion index from normalized ranks of inferred template counts within each repertoire. In a later analysis, generation probabilities were computed with a VDJ recombination model fitted to out-of-frame rearrangements, and the resulting probabilities were checked against IGoR. A later analysis scored TCR-TCR, TCR-HLA and TCR-CMV co-occurrence with hypergeometric tests, applying a repertoire-size bias correction to TCR pairs. In a later analysis, false discovery rates were estimated by permuting HLA or CMV assignments 20 times. In a later analysis, co-occurring TCRs were grouped using DBSCAN, and TCRdist sequence similarity was added for clustering within HLA-allele-positive subsets. For co-occurrence clustering, repertoires with fewer than 30,000 or more than 120,000 public chains were excluded, along with five repertoires with anomalous nucleotide sharing. TCRdb carries this immuneACCESS record with in-frame sequences only. Its versions omit some clonotypes, under half of them owing to an unresolved V gene in the studies checked, with the rest unexplained. V and J calls and clone size come straight from that table; D and trimming were deduced from the DNA. This sample lists 150,000 to 200,000 clones; over 70% were detected once. The top ten hold over 2% of the sample.

Results and caveats for the whole study, not just this receptor: A later analysis associated 17,000 or so TCR beta sequences with specific HLA alleles at a false discovery rate of 0.05. A few of the identified cytomegalovirus-associated TCR beta chains were confirmed in vitro to be specific for cytomegalovirus antigens. Because the 87-base-pair reads could not distinguish some IMGT-functional V segments, including TRBV6-2 and TRBV6-3, those segments were excluded. A later analysis found that HLA-associated TCR beta chains were more clonally expanded and had lower generation probabilities than equally common non-associated chains. Because counts were too low, seventeen rarely observed V segments, including chromosome 9 orphons, were left out of the earlier analysis of several hundred of the donors. This cohort had only TCR beta chains sequenced, and the lack of alpha or paired-chain data limited which features could be detected. For the cohort, immune exposure information was limited to CMV serostatus. In a later analysis, TCR association rates were found to vary across HLA loci, with the most associated TCRs seen for DRB1 alleles and the fewest for HLA-C alleles. Assigning TCR associations to individual alleles was difficult when HLA alleles, especially DR and DQ, strongly co-occurred. A further reported finding was that TCR beta sequences accurately predicted the HLA-A and HLA-B alleles for most subjects in the first cohort. An association between a missense DCLRE1C variant and V-gene and J-gene trimming of TCR beta chains was found in a later genetic analysis and replicated in an independent cohort. According to a later analysis, parvovirus B19, influenza, CMV and Epstein-Barr virus appeared linked to several top co-occurrence clusters. Presence/absence analyses assumed roughly uniform sequencing depth across donors, an assumption that may not hold. In a later genetic analysis, fewer N-insertions in productive TCRs were reported among donors in an Asian-associated ancestry cluster than the roughly 640-donor mean. The classifier was reported to diagnose cytomegalovirus status with high specificity and sensitivity in both the original and validation cohorts. A cluster of highly shared sequence variants was judged likely to represent a technical artifact of the sequencing pipeline. Most TCR sequences were seen in very few donors, while some public TCRs were found in many individuals. An earlier analysis of around 600 of the donors showed that most TCR beta V segments appeared in productive rearrangements either about 90% or about 30% of the time, which broadly matched IMGT annotations. Linkage disequilibrium might explain the correlated functional status among segregating V segments, but an unknown experimental factor could not be excluded. Because some donors lacked HLA typing at each locus, the association tests relied only on the typed subset. The study listed 164 TCR beta chains as associated with cytomegalovirus. It was suggested by the authors that the approach could potentially be generalized to other disease states and immunological phenotypes. According to a later analysis, most CMV-associated TCR beta chains appeared to be HLA-restricted, and the HLA associations seemed to be driven largely by CMV exposure.

Trimming leaves V shorter by 1 base and J shorter by 8 bases, with the junction holding 4 bases beyond the gene matches. CDR3 length: 14 amino acids, cysteine to phenylalanine. The kept DNA is CDR3 alone, 42 bases in frame from the first base. The germline V gene specifies MRHNA as CDR1 and SNTAGT as CDR2. The cohort was made up of several hundred healthy bone marrow donors. At the time of sampling, every cohort member was nominally healthy, though immune exposures that went unrecorded were likely present. The donor tested CMV seronegative, placing the donor among the 350 to 400 seronegative members of the cohort. A peripheral blood sample was provided by each donor, and peripheral blood mononuclear cells were used for TCR beta sequencing. The Qiagen DNeasy Blood Extraction Kit was used to extract genomic DNA from the blood cell samples.

The chain was built from TRBV6-4 and TRBJ2-2; TRBD1 fits 7 bases in the junction. The sample comprised PBMCs. The sequence was collected from a woman aged 25 to 39 in good health and CMV-seronegative. The CDR3 corresponds to CASSDLTGRGELFF. The sequenced DNA is TGTGCCAGCAGTGACTTGACAGGGAGAGGGGAGCTGTTTTTT.